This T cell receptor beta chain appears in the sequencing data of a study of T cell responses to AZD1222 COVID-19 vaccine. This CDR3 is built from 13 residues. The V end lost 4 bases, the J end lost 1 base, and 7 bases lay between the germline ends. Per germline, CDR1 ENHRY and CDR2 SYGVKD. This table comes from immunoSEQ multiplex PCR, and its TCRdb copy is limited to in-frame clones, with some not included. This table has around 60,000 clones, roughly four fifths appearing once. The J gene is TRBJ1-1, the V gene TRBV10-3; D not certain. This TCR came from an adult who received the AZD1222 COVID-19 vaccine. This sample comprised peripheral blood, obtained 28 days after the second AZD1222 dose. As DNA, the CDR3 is TGTGCCATCAGTGGGGGTGGGAACACTGAAGCTTTCTTT. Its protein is CAISGGGNTEAFF.